This T cell receptor beta chain was profiled in a study of molecular identifiers for immune sequencing clone quantification. From germline, CDR1 is SGHAT and CDR2 FQNNGV. V gave up 5 bases and J gave up 5 bases, with 10 bases separating them. CDR3 length: 12 residues. MiXCR, run by TCRdb on the PCR reads, gives a single entry per CDR3 protein. Of tens of thousands of distinct CDR3 sequences in the sample, 20% to 25% were seen once. The chain carries TRBV11-2 and TRBJ2-7; unclear D gene. The sample taken for sequencing was naive CD8+ T cells from blood, with Jurkat cell RNA spiked in. As to subset: FACS-sorted CD8+CD4-CCR7+CD45RA+ naive T cells. This TCR came from a human donor in good health. Some libraries in this study had Jurkat cell RNA spiked in. CDR3 protein: CASSASLHEQYF. The CDR3 nucleotides are TGTGCCAGCAGCGCCTCACTCCACGAGCAGTACTTC.